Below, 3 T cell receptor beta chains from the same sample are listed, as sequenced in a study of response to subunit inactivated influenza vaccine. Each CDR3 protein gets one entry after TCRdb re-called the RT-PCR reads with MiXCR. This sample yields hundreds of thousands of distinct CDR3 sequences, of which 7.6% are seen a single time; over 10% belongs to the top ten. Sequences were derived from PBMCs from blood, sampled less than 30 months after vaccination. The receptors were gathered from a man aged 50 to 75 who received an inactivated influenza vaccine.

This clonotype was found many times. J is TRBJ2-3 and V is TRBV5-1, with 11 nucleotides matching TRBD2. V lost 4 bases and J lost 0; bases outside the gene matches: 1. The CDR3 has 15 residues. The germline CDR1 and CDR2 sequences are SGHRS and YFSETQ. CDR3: CASSGTSGSTDTQYF. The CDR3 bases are TGCGCCAGCAGCGGGACTAGCGGTAGCACAGATACGCAGTATTTT.

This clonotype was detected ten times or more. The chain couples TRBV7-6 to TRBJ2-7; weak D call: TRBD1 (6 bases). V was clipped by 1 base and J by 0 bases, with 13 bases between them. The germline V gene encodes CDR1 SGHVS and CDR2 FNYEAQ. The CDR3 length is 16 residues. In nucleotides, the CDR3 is TGTGCCAGCAGCTTAGATGCACAGGGCCTCTCCTACGAGCAGTACTTC. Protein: CASSLDAQGLSYEQYF.

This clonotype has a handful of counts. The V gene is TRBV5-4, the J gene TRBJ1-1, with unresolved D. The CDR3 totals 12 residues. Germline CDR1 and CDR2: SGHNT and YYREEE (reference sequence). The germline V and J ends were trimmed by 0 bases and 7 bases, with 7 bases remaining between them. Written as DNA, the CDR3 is TGTGCCAGCAGCTTGGGGCAGGTTGAAGCTTTCTTT. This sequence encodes CASSLGQVEAFF.